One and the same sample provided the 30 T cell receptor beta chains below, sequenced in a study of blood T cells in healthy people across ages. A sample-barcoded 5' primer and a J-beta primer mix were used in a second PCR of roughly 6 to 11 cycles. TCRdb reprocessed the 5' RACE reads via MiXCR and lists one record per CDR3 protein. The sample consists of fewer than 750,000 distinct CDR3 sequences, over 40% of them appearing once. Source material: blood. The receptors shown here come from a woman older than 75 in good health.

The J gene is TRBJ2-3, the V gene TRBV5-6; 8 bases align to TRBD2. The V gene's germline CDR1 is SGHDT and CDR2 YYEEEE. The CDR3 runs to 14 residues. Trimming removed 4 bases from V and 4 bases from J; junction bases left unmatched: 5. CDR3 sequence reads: CASSPGLDPDTQYF. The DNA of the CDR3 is TGTGCCAGCAGCCCGGGACTAGACCCAGATACGCAGTATTTT.

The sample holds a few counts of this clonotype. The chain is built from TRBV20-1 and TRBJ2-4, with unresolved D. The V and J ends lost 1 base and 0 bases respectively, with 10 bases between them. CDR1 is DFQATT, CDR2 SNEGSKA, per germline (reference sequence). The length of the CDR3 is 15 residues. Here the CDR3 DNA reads TGCAGTGCTAGAGTTCAAGGCGTAGCCAAAAACATTCAGTACTTC. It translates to CSARVQGVAKNIQYF.

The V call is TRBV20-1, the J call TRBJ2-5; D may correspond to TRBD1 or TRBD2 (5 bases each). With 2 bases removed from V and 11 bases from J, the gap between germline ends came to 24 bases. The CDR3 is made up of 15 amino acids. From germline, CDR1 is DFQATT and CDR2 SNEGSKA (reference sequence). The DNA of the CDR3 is TGCAGTGCTAGACTGAGGGTTGAGGGGTACAATGAGCAGTACTTC. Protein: CSARLRVEGYNEQYF.

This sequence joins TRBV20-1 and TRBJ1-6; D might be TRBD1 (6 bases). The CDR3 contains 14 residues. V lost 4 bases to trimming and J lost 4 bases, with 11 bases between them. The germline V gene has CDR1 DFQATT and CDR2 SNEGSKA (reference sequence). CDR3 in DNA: TGCAGTGCTACCGCCGGACAGTATAATTCACCCCTCCACTTT. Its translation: CSATAGQYNSPLHF.

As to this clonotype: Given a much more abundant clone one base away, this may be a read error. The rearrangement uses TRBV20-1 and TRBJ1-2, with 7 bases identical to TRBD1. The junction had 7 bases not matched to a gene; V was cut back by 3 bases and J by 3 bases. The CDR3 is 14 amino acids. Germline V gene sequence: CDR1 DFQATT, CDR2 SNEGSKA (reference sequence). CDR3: CSARGGRGDYGYTF. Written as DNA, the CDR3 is TGCAGTGCTAGGGGAGGCAGGGGGGACTATGGCTACACCTTC.

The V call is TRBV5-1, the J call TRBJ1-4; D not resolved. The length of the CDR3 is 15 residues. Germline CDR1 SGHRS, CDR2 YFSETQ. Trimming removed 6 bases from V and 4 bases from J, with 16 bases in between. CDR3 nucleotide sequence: TGCGCCAGCACACCAGCCCCTCAGGATAATGAAAAACTGTTTTTT. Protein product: CASTPAPQDNEKLFF.

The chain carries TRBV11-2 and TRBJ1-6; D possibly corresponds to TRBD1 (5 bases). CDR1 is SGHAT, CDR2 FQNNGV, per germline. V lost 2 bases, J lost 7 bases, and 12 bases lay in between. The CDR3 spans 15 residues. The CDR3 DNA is TGTGCCAGCAGCTTACAGGGTCGAGCGAATTCACCCCTCCACTTT. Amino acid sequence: CASSLQGRANSPLHF.

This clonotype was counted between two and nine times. In DNA form, the CDR3 reads TGTGCCAGCAGTTTCGAGGGCGCAGGGACTGAAGCTTTCTTT. It specifies CASSFEGAGTEAFF. The gene calls are TRBV27 and TRBJ1-1; a possible D gene is TRBD1 (5 bases). V lost 3 bases and J 5 bases, leaving 13 bases between the germline ends. CDR1 is MNHEY and CDR2 is SMNVEV in the germline V gene (reference sequence). The CDR3 is 14 amino acids.

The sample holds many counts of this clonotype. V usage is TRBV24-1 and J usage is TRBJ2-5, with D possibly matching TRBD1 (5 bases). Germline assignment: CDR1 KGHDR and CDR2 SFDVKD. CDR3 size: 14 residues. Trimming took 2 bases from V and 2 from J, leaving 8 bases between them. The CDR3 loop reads CATSDSGAQETQYF. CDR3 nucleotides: TGTGCCACCAGTGATTCTGGGGCTCAAGAGACCCAGTACTTC.

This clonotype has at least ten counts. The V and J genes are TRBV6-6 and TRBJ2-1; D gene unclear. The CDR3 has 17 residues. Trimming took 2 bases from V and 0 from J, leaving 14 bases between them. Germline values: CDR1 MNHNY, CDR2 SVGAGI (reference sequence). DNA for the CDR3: TGTGCCAGCAGTTACGGAGAAAACTTCCGCTCCTACAATGAGCAGTTCTTC. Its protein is CASSYGENFRSYNEQFF.

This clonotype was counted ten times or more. The CDR3 here is CASSQESMPYEQYF. The CDR3, as DNA: TGTGCCAGCAGCCAAGAGTCAATGCCCTACGAGCAGTACTTC. The chain has TRBV3-1 and TRBJ2-7; no clear D gene. CDR3 length: 14 residues. Germline CDR1 LGHDT, CDR2 YNNKEL (reference sequence). The germline V and J ends were trimmed by 0 bases and 2 bases, with 8 bases remaining between them.

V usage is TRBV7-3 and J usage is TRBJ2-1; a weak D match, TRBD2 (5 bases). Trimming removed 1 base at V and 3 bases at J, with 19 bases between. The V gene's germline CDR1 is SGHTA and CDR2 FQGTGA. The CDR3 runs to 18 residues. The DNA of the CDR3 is TGTGCCAGCAGCTTAATCGCGGGCCGATCCCCTGGCTACAATGAGCAGTTCTTC. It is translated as CASSLIAGRSPGYNEQFF.

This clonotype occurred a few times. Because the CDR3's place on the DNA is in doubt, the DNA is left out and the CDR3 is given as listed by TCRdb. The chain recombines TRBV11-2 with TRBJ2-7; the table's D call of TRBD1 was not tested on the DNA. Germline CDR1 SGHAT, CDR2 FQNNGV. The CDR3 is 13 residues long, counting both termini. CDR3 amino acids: CASSVGQGSVEYF.

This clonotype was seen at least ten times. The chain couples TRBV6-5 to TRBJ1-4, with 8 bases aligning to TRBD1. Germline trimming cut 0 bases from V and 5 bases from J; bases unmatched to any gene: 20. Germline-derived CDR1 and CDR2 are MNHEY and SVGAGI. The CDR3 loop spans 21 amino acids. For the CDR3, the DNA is TGTGCCAGCAGTTACTCGGGATCTGGTGCAGGGGGCGCTTTGGGAAATGAAAAACTGTTTTTT. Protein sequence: CASSYSGSGAGGALGNEKLFF.

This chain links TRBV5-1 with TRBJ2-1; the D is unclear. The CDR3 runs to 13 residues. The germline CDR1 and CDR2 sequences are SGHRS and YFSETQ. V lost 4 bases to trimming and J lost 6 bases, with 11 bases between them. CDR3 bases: TGCGCCAGCAGCCTAAGTGTTGGCAATGAGCAGTTCTTC. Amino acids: CASSLSVGNEQFF.

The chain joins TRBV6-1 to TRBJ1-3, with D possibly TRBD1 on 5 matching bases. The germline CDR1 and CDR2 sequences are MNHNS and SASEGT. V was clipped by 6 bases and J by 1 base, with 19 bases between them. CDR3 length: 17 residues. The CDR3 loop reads CASSKLTARMSGNTIYF. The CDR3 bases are TGTGCCAGCAGCAAATTGACAGCCCGGATGTCTGGAAACACCATATATTTT.

Here the CDR3 DNA reads TGCAGCGTTGGCCCGTCCGGGTCGAACACCGGGGAGCTGTTTTTT. Its translation is CSVGPSGSNTGELFF. The chain combines TRBV29-1 with TRBJ2-2, with no clear D. CDR3 size: 15 residues. The V end was cut by 4 bases, the J end by 0 bases, with 12 bases between. The V gene's germline CDR1 is SQVTM and CDR2 ANQGSEA.

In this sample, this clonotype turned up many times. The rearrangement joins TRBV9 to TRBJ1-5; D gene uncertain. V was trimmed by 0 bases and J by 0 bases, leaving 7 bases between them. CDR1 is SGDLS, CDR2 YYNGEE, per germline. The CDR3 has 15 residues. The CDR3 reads CASSVDGRSNQPQHF. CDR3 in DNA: TGTGCCAGCAGCGTAGATGGTCGTAGCAATCAGCCCCAGCATTTT.

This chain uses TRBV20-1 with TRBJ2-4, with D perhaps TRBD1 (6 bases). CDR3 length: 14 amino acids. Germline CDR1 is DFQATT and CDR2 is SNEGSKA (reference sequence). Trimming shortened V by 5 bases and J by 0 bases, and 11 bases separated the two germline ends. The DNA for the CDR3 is TGCAGTGCTTTCCGACAGGCAGCCAAAAACATTCAGTACTTC. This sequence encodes CSAFRQAAKNIQYF.

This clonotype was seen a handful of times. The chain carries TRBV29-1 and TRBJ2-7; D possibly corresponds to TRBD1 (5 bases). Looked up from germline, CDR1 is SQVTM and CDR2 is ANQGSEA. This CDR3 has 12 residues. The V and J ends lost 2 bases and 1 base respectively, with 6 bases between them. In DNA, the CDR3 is TGCAGCGTTGAACAGGGTTCCTACGAGCAGTACTTC. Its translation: CSVEQGSYEQYF.

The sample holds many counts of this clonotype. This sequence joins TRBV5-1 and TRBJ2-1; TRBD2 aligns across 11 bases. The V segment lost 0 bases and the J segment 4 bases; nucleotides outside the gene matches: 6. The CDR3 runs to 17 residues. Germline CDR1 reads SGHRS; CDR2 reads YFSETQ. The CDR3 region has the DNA TGCGCCAGCAGCTTGGACCCTACTAGCGGGAGTTACAATGAGCAGTTCTTC. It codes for CASSLDPTSGSYNEQFF.

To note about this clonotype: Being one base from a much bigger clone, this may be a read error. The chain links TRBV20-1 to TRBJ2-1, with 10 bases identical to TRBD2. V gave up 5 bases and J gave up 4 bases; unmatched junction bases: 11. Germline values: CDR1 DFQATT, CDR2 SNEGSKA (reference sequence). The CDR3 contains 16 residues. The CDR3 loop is CSAGGSGGAGYNEQFF. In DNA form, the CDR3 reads TGCAGTGCTGGAGGAAGCGGGGGGGCCGGTTACAATGAGCAGTTCTTC.

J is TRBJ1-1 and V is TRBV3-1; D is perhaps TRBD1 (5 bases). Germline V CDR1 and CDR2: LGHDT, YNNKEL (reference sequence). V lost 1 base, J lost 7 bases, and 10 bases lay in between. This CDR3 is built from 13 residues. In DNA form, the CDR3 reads TGTGCCAGCAGCCAAGGGGGACTCCTTGAAGCTTTCTTT. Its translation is CASSQGGLLEAFF. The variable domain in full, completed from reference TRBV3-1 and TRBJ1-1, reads DTAVSQTPKYLVTQMGNDKSIKCEQNLGHDTMYWYKQDSKKFLKIMFSYNNKELIINETVPNRFSPKSPDKAHLNLHINSLELGDSAVYFCASSQGGLLEAFFGQGTRLTVV.

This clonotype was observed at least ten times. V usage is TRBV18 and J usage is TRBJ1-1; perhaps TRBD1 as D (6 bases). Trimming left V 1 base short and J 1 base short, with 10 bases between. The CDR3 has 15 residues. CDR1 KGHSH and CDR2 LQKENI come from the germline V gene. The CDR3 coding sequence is TGTGCCAGCTCACCACGGCAGGGGTCGAACACTGAAGCTTTCTTT. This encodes CASSPRQGSNTEAFF.

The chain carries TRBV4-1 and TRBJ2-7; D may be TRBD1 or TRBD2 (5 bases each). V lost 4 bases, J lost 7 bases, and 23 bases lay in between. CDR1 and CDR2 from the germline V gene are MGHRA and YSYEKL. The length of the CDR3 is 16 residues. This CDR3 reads CASSRLGRGSDNEQYF. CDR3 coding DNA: TGCGCCAGCAGCCGATTGGGACGTGGGTCGGACAATGAGCAGTACTTC.

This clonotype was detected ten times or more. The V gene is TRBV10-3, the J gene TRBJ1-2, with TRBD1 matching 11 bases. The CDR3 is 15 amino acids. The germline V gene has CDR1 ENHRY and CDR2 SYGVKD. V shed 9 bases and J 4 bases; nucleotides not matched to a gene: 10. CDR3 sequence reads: CAITRTGGLSYGYTF. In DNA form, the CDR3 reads TGTGCCATAACTCGGACAGGGGGCCTCTCCTATGGCTACACCTTC.

The CDR3 DNA is TGCGCCAGCAGCCAAGAACTAGCCGGGACAGGATTAAAAGAGACCCAGTACTTC. Its translation: CASSQELAGTGLKETQYF. The chain links TRBV4-1 to TRBJ2-4; 8 bases are shared with TRBD1. The last part of the DNA fits TRBJ2-5 better; the J call may be wrong. The CDR3 has 18 residues. Per germline, CDR1 MGHRA and CDR2 YSYEKL.

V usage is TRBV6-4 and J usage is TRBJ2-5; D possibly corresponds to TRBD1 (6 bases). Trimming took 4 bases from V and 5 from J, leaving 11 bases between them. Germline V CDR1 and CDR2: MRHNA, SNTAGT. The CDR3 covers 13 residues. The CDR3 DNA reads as TGTGCCAGCAGTGTCGAGCAGGGGGAGACCCAGTACTTC. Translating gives CASSVEQGETQYF.

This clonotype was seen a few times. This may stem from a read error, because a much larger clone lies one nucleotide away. DNA for the CDR3: TGTGCCAGCAGTTTACTCGGGGCAGGGAGCCAGCCCCAGCATTTT. As protein: CASSLLGAGSQPQHF. The V and J genes are TRBV6-6 and TRBJ1-5, with D possibly TRBD1 on 5 matching bases. The CDR3 has 15 amino acids. CDR1 is MNHNY, CDR2 SVGAGI, per germline (reference sequence). Between the trimmed V and J ends, which lost 4 bases and 7 bases, there was a span of 17 bases.

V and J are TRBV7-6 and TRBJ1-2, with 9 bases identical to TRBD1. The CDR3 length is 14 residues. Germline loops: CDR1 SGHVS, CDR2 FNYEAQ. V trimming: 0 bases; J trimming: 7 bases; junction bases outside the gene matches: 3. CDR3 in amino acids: CASSLADRGSGYTF. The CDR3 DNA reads TGTGCCAGCAGCTTAGCGGACAGGGGTTCTGGCTACACCTTC.